These T cell receptor beta chains were read from a single sample in a study of CD8+ T cells in alopecia areata. Generated by immunoSEQ multiplex PCR, the TCRdb table keeps only in-frame clones and is missing some. Among about 140,000 clones listed, 82% were seen once. The sample consisted of CD8+ T cells sorted from blood, taken at week 4, from a patient treated with tofacitinib. The receptors originated from a human donor with alopecia areata. The CDR3 runs from the conserved cysteine through the conserved F or W. The D gene is left open where the match is weak. Not every row has a clone size; where given, it reads once, few, many or a size class.

J gene | D gene | V gene | clone size | CDR3 length | CDR3 protein | CDR3 DNA
TRBJ2-2 | TRBD2 | TRBV5-4 | . | 14 | CASSLSGLAGELFF | TGTGCCAGCAGCTTGAGTGGACTAGCCGGGGAGCTGTTTTTT
TRBJ2-7 | . | TRBV29-1 | once | 13 | CSVVGTRTYEQYF | TGCAGCGTTGTCGGGACAAGAACCTACGAGCAGTACTTC
TRBJ2-5 | TRBD2 | TRBV7-8 | . | 15 | CASSFFAGGEETQYF | TGTGCCAGCAGCTTCTTCGCCGGGGGGGAAGAGACCCAGTACTTC
TRBJ2-1 | . | TRBV19 | few | 11 | CASSMGSEQFF | TGTGCCAGTAGTATGGGGTCCGAGCAGTTCTTC
TRBJ2-3 | TRBD2 | TRBV2 | . | 15 | CASQRGVRPTDTQYF | TGTGCCAGCCAGCGGGGGGTCCGCCCCACAGATACGCAGTATTTT
TRBJ2-5 | . | TRBV11-2 | . | 16 | CASRPLTGGTQETQYF | TGTGCCAGCAGACCCTTAACGGGTGGGACCCAAGAGACCCAGTACTTC
TRBJ2-6 | . | TRBV4-3 | . | 16 | CASSQETGAGANVLTF | TGCGCCAGCAGCCAAGAAACGGGGGCTGGGGCCAACGTCCTGACTTTC
TRBJ2-1 | . | TRBV23-1 | . | 11 | CASSQSHTQFF | TGCGCCAGCAGTCAATCCCACACGCAGTTCTTC
TRBJ2-3 | TRBD2 | TRBV2 | . | 17 | CASRRTSGQTSTDTQYF | TGTGCCAGTAGGAGGACTAGCGGACAGACTAGCACAGATACGCAGTATTTT
TRBJ2-1 | . | TRBV7-9 | . | 13 | CASSLKRGGEQFF | TGTGCCAGCAGCTTAAAAAGGGGAGGTGAGCAGTTCTTC
TRBJ2-5 | TRBD1 | TRBV29-1 | . | 15 | CSVDPRGTGQETQYF | TGCAGCGTTGATCCCCGGGGGACAGGTCAAGAGACCCAGTACTTC
TRBJ2-7 | . | TRBV7-2 | . | 13 | CASSSYRAYEQYF | TGTGCCAGCAGCTCCTACAGGGCCTACGAGCAGTACTTC
TRBJ1-4 | . | TRBV23-1 | once | 15 | CASSQSGQLNEKLFF | TGCGCCAGCAGTCAATCGGGGCAGCTTAATGAAAAACTGTTTTTT
TRBJ2-5 | . | TRBV19 | . | 16 | CASSPDLAGAKETQYF | TGTGCCAGTAGCCCAGACTTGGCGGGGGCTAAAGAGACCCAGTACTTC
TRBJ2-3 | . | TRBV4-1 | . | 17 | CASSQEFGGGATDTQYF | TGCGCCAGCAGCCAAGAGTTCGGAGGGGGGGCAACAGATACGCAGTATTTT
TRBJ2-3 | . | TRBV12-5 | . | 13 | CASGLSWEDTQYF | TGTGCTAGTGGTTTGTCTTGGGAAGATACGCAGTATTTT
TRBJ2-7 | . | TRBV11-1 | . | 14 | CASSLSGNSYEQYF | TGTGCCAGCAGCTTATCAGGTAACAGCTACGAGCAGTACTTC
TRBJ2-2 | TRBD2 | TRBV9 | many | 18 | CASSVAGSGLEVTGELFF | TGTGCCAGCAGCGTAGCGGGATCGGGACTAGAGGTCACCGGGGAGCTGTTTTTT
TRBJ1-1 | TRBD1 | TRBV29-1 | . | 14 | CSVELGQGVTEAFF | TGCAGCGTTGAACTCGGACAGGGCGTCACTGAAGCTTTCTTT
TRBJ2-7 | TRBD2 | TRBV5-6 | . | 19 | CASSLGRGTSGRSSYEQYF | TGTGCCAGCAGCTTGGGGCGTGGGACTAGCGGGAGGAGCTCCTACGAGCAGTACTTC
TRBJ1-5 | TRBD1 | TRBV27 | . | 16 | CASSSSRRDRARPQHF | TGTGCCAGCAGTTCCTCACGCCGGGACAGGGCCCGGCCCCAGCATTTT
TRBJ1-1 | . | TRBV30 | . | 15 | CAWRTDLHSNTEAFF | TGTGCCTGGAGGACAGACCTTCATTCGAACACTGAAGCTTTCTTT
TRBJ1-2 | TRBD1 | TRBV9 | . | 13 | CASSVGQGNGYTF | TGTGCCAGCAGCGTAGGACAGGGGAATGGCTACACCTTC
TRBJ2-2 | . | TRBV2 | . | 13 | CASSEVNTGELFF | TGTGCCAGCAGCGAGGTGAACACCGGGGAGCTGTTTTTT
TRBJ2-1 | . | TRBV19 | few | 15 | CASAPRSYSYNEQFF | TGTGCCAGTGCCCCTCGGAGTTACTCCTACAATGAGCAGTTCTTC
TRBJ1-1 | . | TRBV7-9 | . | 16 | CASSTPRTRMNTEAFF | TGTGCCAGCAGCACACCCCGGACAAGAATGAACACTGAAGCTTTCTTT
TRBJ2-1 | TRBD2 | TRBV6-4 | few | 16 | CASSETGGGSYNEQFF | TGTGCCAGCAGTGAGACTGGCGGGGGGTCCTACAATGAGCAGTTCTTC
TRBJ1-1 | . | TRBV5-1 | few | 13 | CASSLEKNTEAFF | TGCGCCAGCAGCTTGGAAAAGAACACTGAAGCTTTCTTT
TRBJ1-2 | TRBD1 | TRBV4-3 | . | 16 | CASSQGQGASASGYTF | TGCGCCAGCAGCCAAGGACAGGGAGCTAGTGCTAGTGGCTACACCTTC
TRBJ2-3 | . | TRBV27 | . | 14 | CASSLTGSTDTQYF | TGTGCCAGCAGTTTGACGGGGAGCACAGATACGCAGTATTTT
TRBJ2-1 | TRBD2 | TRBV4-2 | . | 16 | CASSQDGGSYYNEQFF | TGTGCCAGCAGCCAAGATGGCGGGAGCTACTACAATGAGCAGTTCTTC
TRBJ1-2 | . | TRBV7-9 | . | 14 | CASSQSTGLYGYTF | TGTGCCAGCAGCCAATCTACAGGGTTATATGGCTACACCTTC
TRBJ2-3 | . | TRBV4-1 | . | 14 | CASSQEAAGPPQYF | TGCGCCAGCAGCCAAGAGGCAGCGGGCCCTCCGCAGTATTTT
TRBJ1-1 | TRBD1 | TRBV4-1 | . | 15 | CASSPRDRGLTEAFF | TGCGCCAGCAGCCCAAGAGACAGGGGGTTGACTGAAGCTTTCTTT
TRBJ2-7 | TRBD1 | TRBV7-6 | . | 14 | CASSPLQGAYEQYF | TGTGCCAGCAGCCCATTACAGGGGGCCTACGAGCAGTACTTC
TRBJ2-3 | . | TRBV4-2 | . | 16 | CASSQLQGPLPDTQYF | TGTGCCAGCAGCCAACTTCAGGGCCCCCTACCAGATACGCAGTATTTT
TRBJ2-1 | . | TRBV27 | . | 18 | CASTSRAGRSWPYNEQFF | TGTGCCAGCACCTCCCGGGCAGGGCGATCATGGCCCTACAATGAGCAGTTCTTC
TRBJ2-1 | . | TRBV7-9 | . | 15 | CASSLPGISYNEQFF | TGTGCCAGCAGCCTCCCGGGAATCTCCTACAATGAGCAGTTCTTC
TRBJ2-3 | TRBD2 | TRBV7-2 | . | 14 | CASSLGLAADTQYF | TGTGCCAGCAGCTTAGGACTAGCGGCAGATACGCAGTATTTT
TRBJ2-2 | . | TRBV2 | . | 15 | CASSTGYTNTGELFF | TGTGCCAGCAGTACAGGGTATACGAACACCGGGGAGCTGTTTTTT
TRBJ2-7 | . | TRBV5-4 | many | 12 | CASSYEVGEQYF | TGTGCCAGCAGTTACGAGGTGGGCGAGCAGTACTTC
TRBJ1-1 | TRBD1 | TRBV6-5 | . | 15 | CASSFGQGLNTEAFF | TGTGCCAGCAGTTTTGGACAGGGTTTGAACACTGAAGCTTTCTTT
TRBJ2-5 | . | TRBV7-3 | . | 13 | CASSLIPQETQYF | TGTGCCAGCAGCTTGATACCGCAAGAGACCCAGTACTTC
TRBJ2-3 | TRBD2 | TRBV7-8 | . | 15 | CASSFSGGFGDTQYF | TGTGCCAGCAGCTTTAGCGGGGGATTTGGAGATACGCAGTATTTT
TRBJ2-7 | TRBD2 | TRBV7-3 | . | 14 | CASSIAGDTYEQYF | TGTGCCAGCAGCATAGCGGGGGACACCTACGAGCAGTACTTC